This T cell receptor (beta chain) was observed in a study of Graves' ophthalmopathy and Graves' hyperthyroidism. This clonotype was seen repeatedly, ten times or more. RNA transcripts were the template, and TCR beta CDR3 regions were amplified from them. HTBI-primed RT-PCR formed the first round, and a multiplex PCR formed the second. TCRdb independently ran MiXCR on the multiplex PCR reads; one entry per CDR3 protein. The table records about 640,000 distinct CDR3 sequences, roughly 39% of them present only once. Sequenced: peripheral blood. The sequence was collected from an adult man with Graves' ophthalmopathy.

The chain's CDR3 is CASSNRNSNQPQHF. Written as DNA, the CDR3 is TGTGCCAGTAGCAACAGGAATAGCAATCAGCCCCAGCATTTT. The J gene is TRBJ1-5, the V gene TRBV19; TRBD1 might be the D (5 bases). Trimming shortened V by 6 bases and J by 0 bases, and 9 bases separated the two germline ends. In germline, CDR1 is LNHDA, CDR2 SQIVND (reference sequence). CDR3 length equals 14 residues.